Each of the 32 T cell receptor beta chains below was sequenced from the same sample in a study of T-cell reconstitution after alpha-beta-depleted transplantation in children listed by TCRdb under 2016. What this sample's treatment or condition label stands for: allogeneic hematopoietic cell transplantation with graft depleted of TCRalphabeta T cells and CD19 B cells. Library preparation was by PCR. Sequencing took place on an Illumina HiSeq 2500. To normalize quantification of the TCRbeta repertoire, the TCR libraries were built with molecular barcoding that relied on unique molecular identifiers. Through fastp at Q25 and MiXCR, TCRdb rebuilt clones from the public reads, retaining in-frame beta chains. Identical CDR3 proteins give one entry, which carries the most common genes and DNA. The sample includes about 200,000 distinct CDR3 sequences, with around 7% observed a single time. The ten biggest clones cover 5% to 6.5% of the sample.

Specimen: PBMCs, collected before TCRalphabeta/CD19-depleted stem cell transplant. These receptor sequences come from a boy aged 2 to 10 with acute lymphoblastic leukemia, due to receive a stem cell transplant.

The chain couples TRBV19 to TRBJ2-7, with D possibly matching TRBD2 (6 bases). Between the trimmed V and J ends, which lost 3 bases and 6 bases, there was a span of 9 bases. CDR1 LNHDA and CDR2 SQIVND come from the germline V gene (reference sequence). CDR3 length: 12 residues. CDR3 loop: CASSIGGCEQYF. The CDR3 DNA reads as TGTGCCAGTAGTATCGGGGGATGCGAGCAGTACTTC.

This clonotype showed up many times. The chain carries TRBV5-1 and TRBJ1-2; TRBD1 aligns across 7 bases. Losses at the gene ends were 0 bases for V and 4 bases for J; bases not matched to a gene: 6. The CDR3 runs 15 residues. Germline CDR1 is SGHRS and CDR2 is YFSETQ. The CDR3 sequence is CASSLDGQAAYGYTF. CDR3 in DNA: TGCGCCAGCAGCTTGGATGGACAGGCGGCCTATGGCTACACCTTC.

In this sample, this clonotype turned up many times. The chain carries TRBV12-3 or TRBV12-4 and TRBJ2-7; D may match TRBD1 or TRBD2 (5 bases each). The V gene lost 4 bases and the J gene lost 4 bases, with 17 bases spanning the gap. The CDR3 runs 15 residues. CDR3 protein: CASSYRDGLLYEQYF. The CDR3 DNA reads TGTGCCAGCAGTTACCGGGACGGATTATTATACGAGCAGTACTTC.

This clonotype was picked up many times. This chain joins TRBV28 and TRBJ2-2; the D call may be TRBD1 or TRBD2 (5 bases each). The length of the CDR3 is 15 residues. Trimming took 7 bases from V and 3 from J, leaving 15 bases between them. The germline V gene encodes CDR1 MDHEN and CDR2 SYDVKM. The CDR3 here is CASNQGGLYTGELFF. The DNA for the CDR3 is TGTGCCAGCAACCAGGGCGGGTTGTACACCGGGGAGCTGTTTTTT.

This clonotype was observed at least ten times. The chain recombines TRBV7-9 with TRBJ2-3; 8 bases are shared with TRBD1. This CDR3 is 16 amino acids long. Germline V CDR1 and CDR2: SEHNR, FQNEAQ (reference sequence). Unmatched junction bases numbered 7, after V lost 3 bases and J lost 2 bases. In DNA, the CDR3 is TGTGCCAGCAGCTTTGCCCCGGGACAGGACACAGATACGCAGTATTTT. This gives the protein CASSFAPGQDTDTQYF.

The gene calls are TRBV20-1 and TRBJ1-6; 11 positions match TRBD1. CDR1 is DFQATT and CDR2 is SNEGSKA in the germline V gene (reference sequence). Trimming removed 6 bases from V and 6 bases from J; junction bases left unmatched: 7. This CDR3 has 15 residues. For the CDR3, the DNA is TGCAGTGCCCTACCGGACAGGGGGCGTAATTCACCCCTCCACTTT. Translation: CSALPDRGRNSPLHF.

The gene calls are TRBV5-5 and TRBJ2-6; unclear D gene. V lost 0 bases, J lost 3 bases, and 4 bases lay in between. The length of the CDR3 is 14 residues. Germline V lookup: CDR1 SGHKS, CDR2 YYEKEE (reference sequence). The CDR3 region is CASSLVFGANVLTF. As DNA, the CDR3 is TGTGCCAGCAGCTTGGTCTTTGGGGCCAACGTCCTGACTTTC.

This clonotype was picked up many times. The J gene is TRBJ1-5, the V gene TRBV20-1; perhaps TRBD1 as D (5 bases). The V and J ends lost 4 bases and 6 bases respectively, with 19 bases between them. Germline V gene lookup returns CDR1 DFQATT and CDR2 SNEGSKA (reference sequence). The CDR3 is 15 residues long. CDR3 coding DNA: TGCAGTGCTATTGGGCAGGGAGGGCCTACTCAGCCCCAGCATTTT. Amino acid sequence: CSAIGQGGPTQPQHF.

This clonotype was picked up a small number of times. The chain couples TRBV27 to TRBJ1-2, with a weak D call TRBD1 (5 bases). The germline V gene encodes CDR1 MNHEY and CDR2 SMNVEV (reference sequence). V lost 0 bases, J lost 5 bases, and 7 bases lay in between. The CDR3 is 13 residues long. CDR3 loop: CASSLSAGYGYTF. For the CDR3, the DNA is TGTGCCAGCAGTTTATCCGCAGGGTATGGCTACACCTTC.

At least ten counts were recorded for this clonotype. This rearrangement joins TRBV29-1 to TRBJ2-7; D remains unclear. Trimming removed 0 bases at V and 3 bases at J, with 6 bases between. The CDR3 covers 12 residues. Germline CDR1 reads SQVTM; CDR2 reads ANQGSEA. The CDR3 protein is CSVEESRYEQYF. In DNA, the CDR3 is TGCAGCGTTGAAGAAAGCCGCTACGAGCAGTACTTC.

This chain joins TRBV12-3 or TRBV12-4 and TRBJ1-5; D possibly corresponds to TRBD1 (6 bases). The CDR3 runs to 16 residues. Between the trimmed V and J ends, which lost 5 bases and 11 bases, there was a span of 25 bases. This chain's CDR3 is CASSPLDSSSLVAQHF. Written as DNA, the CDR3 is TGTGCCAGCAGTCCTCTGGACAGTTCCTCTTTGGTGGCCCAGCATTTT.

This clonotype appeared many times. The gene calls are TRBV28 and TRBJ1-1; D is ambiguous. Germline V lookup: CDR1 MDHEN, CDR2 SYDVKM. This CDR3 spans 12 amino acids. The V gene lost 8 bases and the J gene lost 6 bases, with 13 bases spanning the gap. The CDR3 nucleotides are TGTGCCAGCCTCCTAAAGGACTCTGAAGCTTTCTTT. It is translated as CASLLKDSEAFF.

In this sample, this clonotype turned up many times. The rearrangement joins TRBV28 to TRBJ2-7; 7 bases are shared with TRBD1. CDR3 length equals 13 residues. Germline CDR1 is MDHEN and CDR2 is SYDVKM. V was clipped by 6 bases and J by 3 bases; unmatched bases: 5. The CDR3 spells CASRSGTVYEQYF. CDR3 nucleotides: TGTGCCAGCAGAAGTGGGACAGTCTACGAGCAGTACTTC.

The chain is built from TRBV28 and TRBJ1-1; tentatively, D is TRBD1 (6 bases). Germline CDR1 reads MDHEN; CDR2 reads SYDVKM. The CDR3 consists of 16 residues. The V gene lost 0 bases and the J gene lost 7 bases, with 18 bases spanning the gap. CDR3 sequence: CASSLWSSGDFGEAFF. For the CDR3, the DNA is TGTGCCAGCAGTTTATGGTCGTCAGGGGATTTTGGTGAAGCTTTCTTT. The full variable domain, its missing parts supplied by reference TRBV28 and TRBJ1-1, is DVKVTQSSRYLVKRTGEKVFLECVQDMDHENMFWYRQDPGLGLRLIYFSYDVKMKEKGDIPEGYSVSREKKERFSLILESASTNQTSMYLCASSLWSSGDFGEAFFGQGTRLTVV.

The V and J genes are TRBV20-1 and TRBJ2-7, with D possibly TRBD1 on 6 matching bases. CDR1 DFQATT and CDR2 SNEGSKA come from the germline V gene (reference sequence). Trimming left V 6 bases short and J 7 bases short, with 16 bases between. The CDR3 runs 12 residues. This chain's CDR3 is CSAQTGWREQYF. In nucleotides, the CDR3 is TGCAGTGCGCAAACAGGGTGGAGGGAGCAGTACTTC.

This clonotype appeared many times. The J gene is TRBJ2-5, the V gene TRBV28, with 10 nucleotides matching TRBD1. J gave up 4 bases and V 3 bases, and 5 bases lay outside the gene matches. The CDR3 is made up of 15 amino acids. Germline V gene lookup returns CDR1 MDHEN and CDR2 SYDVKM. The CDR3 DNA sequence: TGTGCCAGCAGTTTCTCCGGACAGGGGGGAGAGACCCAGTACTTC. Its protein is CASSFSGQGGETQYF.

This clonotype was observed at least ten times. The CDR3 loop is CASSELTSGYNEQFF. In DNA, the CDR3 is TGTGCCAGCAGTGAATTGACTAGCGGGTACAATGAGCAGTTCTTC. The chain joins TRBV2 to TRBJ2-1; 10 bases map to TRBD2. CDR1 is SNHLY, CDR2 FYNNEI, per germline. The ends lost 2 bases at V and 4 bases at J; junction bases unmatched: 2. This CDR3 has 15 residues.

This clonotype occurred many times. The rearrangement joins TRBV7-9 to TRBJ1-2; TRBD1 agrees at 9 bases. This CDR3 spans 15 amino acids. Trimming removed 5 bases from V and 2 bases from J; junction bases left unmatched: 6. Germline CDR1 is SEHNR and CDR2 is FQNEAQ (reference sequence). CDR3 nucleotide sequence: TGTGCCAGCAGCCATCCGGGACAGGGAAACTATGGCTACACCTTC. It codes for CASSHPGQGNYGYTF.

The V and J genes are TRBV28 and TRBJ2-7; TRBD1 matches at 10 bases. J was trimmed by 6 bases and V by 3 bases; bases with no gene match: 5. Germline-derived CDR1 and CDR2 are MDHEN and SYDVKM. There are 14 residues in the CDR3. The CDR3 coding sequence is TGTGCCAGCAGTTTGACCGGGACAGGGGTCGAGCAGTACTTC. As protein: CASSLTGTGVEQYF. Variable domain in full (rest from reference TRBV28 and TRBJ2-7): DVKVTQSSRYLVKRTGEKVFLECVQDMDHENMFWYRQDPGLGLRLIYFSYDVKMKEKGDIPEGYSVSREKKERFSLILESASTNQTSMYLCASSLTGTGVEQYFGPGTRLTVT.

The chain recombines TRBV5-1 with TRBJ1-1, with TRBD1 matching over 8 bases. After removal of 0 bases from V and 5 bases from J, the junction contained 6 bases not matched to a gene. Germline CDR1 is SGHRS and CDR2 is YFSETQ. CDR3 length: 15 residues. The CDR3 region is CASSLGGTGETEAFF. The CDR3 DNA reads TGCGCCAGCAGCTTGGGTGGGACAGGTGAAACTGAAGCTTTCTTT.

This clonotype was recorded many times. V gene TRBV20-1 combines with J gene TRBJ2-2; D call uncertain. Looked up from germline, CDR1 is DFQATT and CDR2 is SNEGSKA (reference sequence). V dropped 0 bases and J dropped 6 bases, with 8 bases sitting between them. The CDR3 contains 13 residues. CDR3 loop: CSARDSRPGELFF. CDR3 sequence (DNA): TGCAGTGCTAGAGACTCCAGACCCGGGGAGCTGTTTTTT.

This clonotype was observed a handful of times. This chain joins TRBV11-2 and TRBJ2-1, with 9 positions matching TRBD2. Germline V gene lookup returns CDR1 SGHAT and CDR2 FQNNGV. The V and J ends lost 5 bases and 3 bases, in that order; junction bases with no gene match: 5. This CDR3 comprises 15 residues. The CDR3 sequence is CASSPGLANYNEQFF. For the CDR3, the DNA is TGTGCCAGCAGCCCAGGACTAGCGAACTACAATGAGCAGTTCTTC.

This clonotype was seen ten or more times. The V gene is TRBV6-5, the J gene TRBJ2-1; D could derive from TRBD1 or TRBD2 (7 bases each). The CDR3 is made up of 17 amino acids. CDR1 is MNHEY, CDR2 SVGAGI, per germline. With 6 bases removed from V and 2 bases from J, the gap between germline ends came to 20 bases. Here the CDR3 DNA reads TGTGCCAGCAGCCTTTCCCAGGGGGGGTCAACCTACAATGAGCAGTTCTTC. Protein sequence: CASSLSQGGSTYNEQFF.

This clonotype appeared many times. V usage is TRBV6-1 and J usage is TRBJ2-3; D remains unclear. Germline V gives CDR1 MNHNS, CDR2 SASEGT. The V and J ends lost 0 bases and 2 bases respectively, with 9 bases between them. This CDR3 is 15 amino acids long. DNA for the CDR3: TGTGCCAGCAGTGAAGCCGACTGGACCACAGATACGCAGTATTTT. Residues: CASSEADWTTDTQYF.

The sample holds many counts of this clonotype. The rearrangement joins TRBV5-1 to TRBJ2-1; 7 bases line up with TRBD1. This CDR3 contains 14 residues. Germline trimming cut 3 bases from V and 6 bases from J; bases unmatched to any gene: 6. Germline V gene lookup returns CDR1 SGHRS and CDR2 YFSETQ. DNA of the CDR3: TGCGCCAGCAGCTCCGGGACAGTCCGCAATGAGCAGTTCTTC. Residues: CASSSGTVRNEQFF.

This clonotype came up a few times. The genes are TRBV11-2 and TRBJ2-1, with 11 nucleotides matching TRBD2. CDR3 size: 16 residues. J was trimmed by 16 bases and V by 1 base; bases with no gene match: 15. The germline gives CDR1 SGHAT, CDR2 FQNNGV. This CDR3 reads CASSLGFLAGGPGHFF. The CDR3 DNA reads as TGTGCCAGCAGCTTAGGTTTCCTAGCGGGGGGCCCCGGGCATTTCTTC.

This clonotype was seen many times. This chain joins TRBV12-3 or TRBV12-4 and TRBJ2-3, with a possible D match to TRBD1 (5 bases). Trimming took 4 bases from V and 3 from J, leaving 11 bases between them. CDR3 length: 14 residues. This CDR3 is CASSYTGSTDTQYF. The CDR3 DNA reads as TGTGCCAGCAGTTACACAGGATCAACAGATACGCAGTATTTT.

This clonotype was seen only a few times. The rearrangement joins TRBV11-1 to TRBJ2-5, with 7 bases identical to TRBD1. CDR3 size: 14 residues. J lost 1 base, V lost 5 bases, and 4 bases had no gene match. CDR1 is SGHAT, CDR2 FQDESV, per germline (reference sequence). The CDR3 bases are TGTGCCAGCAGCACGGGACAGATCCAAGAGACCCAGTACTTC. Encoded protein: CASSTGQIQETQYF.

The sample holds many counts of this clonotype. This chain uses TRBV28 with TRBJ2-7, with 12 bases identical to TRBD2. Germline lookup yields CDR1 MDHEN and CDR2 SYDVKM. V trimming: 10 bases; J trimming: 3 bases; junction bases outside the gene matches: 10. The CDR3 is 15 amino acids. The CDR3 protein is CATLLAGGGSYEQYF. The CDR3 DNA is TGTGCCACCCTACTAGCGGGAGGAGGGAGCTACGAGCAGTACTTC.

The J gene is TRBJ2-2, the V gene TRBV29-1; possibly TRBD2 for D (5 bases). Trimming shortened V by 0 bases and J by 0 bases, and 8 bases separated the two germline ends. The CDR3 contains 15 residues. Per the germline V gene, CDR1 is SQVTM and CDR2 is ANQGSEA. CDR3 region: CSVEDIGANTGELFF. CDR3 bases: TGCAGCGTTGAAGATATCGGGGCGAACACCGGGGAGCTGTTTTTT.

This clonotype appeared many times. The chain couples TRBV20-1 to TRBJ2-3, with D possibly matching TRBD1 (5 bases). There are 12 residues in the CDR3. The V end was cut by 5 bases, the J end by 6 bases, with 12 bases between. Germline loops: CDR1 DFQATT, CDR2 SNEGSKA (reference sequence). CDR3 amino acids: CSARRAADTQYF. For the CDR3, the DNA is TGCAGTGCTCGCAGGGCGGCGGATACGCAGTATTTT.

This clonotype has ten or more counts. The chain couples TRBV6-5 to TRBJ2-7, with D perhaps matching TRBD2 (5 bases). The CDR3 consists of 14 residues. Trimming cost V 2 bases and J 7 bases, with 15 bases left between them. CDR1 is MNHEY, CDR2 SVGAGI, per germline. This CDR3 reads CASSYEIAGLEQYF. The CDR3 nucleotides read TGTGCCAGCAGTTACGAGATTGCGGGCCTGGAGCAGTACTTC.